These 13 T cell receptor beta chains originate from one sample sequenced in a study of T cell responses to AZD1222 COVID-19 vaccine (dated by TCRdb to about 2021). The protocol used for the library was the immunoSEQ multiplex PCR assay. In its TCRdb copy, this immuneACCESS table keeps in-frame sequences only and misses some clones. Where compared with another copy, unresolved V genes explain less than half of these, and the others have no known cause. This sample lists around 110,000 clones; approximately 85% were detected once. The top ten clonotypes cover roughly 4% of the sample. The sample's time point, from its label and the paper: baseline before first vaccination. The meaning of the sample's treatment or condition label: meningococcal conjugate vaccine given as trial control. Material: peripheral blood, obtained on day 0 of MenACWY control vaccination. The receptors were gathered from an adult in good health.

The chain combines TRBV9 with TRBJ2-3, with no clear D. With 3 bases removed from V and 0 bases from J, the gap between germline ends came to 8 bases. This CDR3 is 14 amino acids long. Germline assignment: CDR1 SGDLS and CDR2 YYNGEE. The CDR3 DNA is TGTGCCAGCAGCGCCGATCGAAGCACAGATACGCAGTATTTT. Amino acids: CASSADRSTDTQYF.

The chain combines TRBV25-1 with TRBJ1-1, with D perhaps matching TRBD1 (5 bases). Germline CDR1 reads MGHDK; CDR2 reads SYGVNS. The CDR3 runs 14 residues. Between the trimmed V and J ends, which lost 0 bases and 1 base, there was a span of 6 bases. CDR3 protein: CASSEYGGNTEAFF. In nucleotides, the CDR3 is TGTGCCAGCAGTGAATATGGGGGGAACACTGAAGCTTTCTTT.

This chain uses TRBV4-1 with TRBJ1-1, with 7 nucleotides matching TRBD1. The CDR3 has 15 amino acids. Germline lookup yields CDR1 MGHRA and CDR2 YSYEKL. Trimming cost V 0 bases and J 3 bases; bases outside gene matches: 4. CDR3 protein: CASSQDLQGYTEAFF. CDR3 nucleotides: TGCGCCAGCAGCCAAGATTTACAGGGGTACACTGAAGCTTTCTTT.

The rearrangement links TRBV2 to TRBJ1-5; D is perhaps TRBD1 (5 bases). Trimming took 6 bases from V and 5 from J, leaving 20 bases between them. The CDR3 contains 16 residues. Germline V gene lookup returns CDR1 SNHLY and CDR2 FYNNEI. The CDR3 bases are TGTGCCAGCAGCCGGAACACGGGGGGGAGCGATCAGCCCCAGCATTTT. This translates into CASSRNTGGSDQPQHF.

V gene TRBV10-2 combines with J gene TRBJ1-3, with no clear D. Germline V gene data show CDR1 as WSHSY and CDR2 as SAAADI. This CDR3 contains 13 residues. V was trimmed by 6 bases and J by 0 bases, leaving 6 bases between them. CDR3: CASRPSSGNTIYF. CDR3 bases: TGCGCCAGCAGACCGAGCTCTGGAAACACCATATATTTT.

This chain links TRBV19 with TRBJ1-2; D is undetermined. Trimming cost V 5 bases and J 2 bases, with 9 bases left between them. CDR1 is LNHDA, CDR2 SQIVND, per germline (reference sequence). CDR3 length: 13 residues. In DNA, the CDR3 is TGTGCCAGTAGTCAGCGACTGAACTATGGCTACACCTTC. Translating it yields CASSQRLNYGYTF.

The chain recombines TRBV5-5 with TRBJ1-5, with D unresolved. Trimming removed 2 bases at V and 7 bases at J, with 10 bases between. The V gene's germline CDR1 is SGHKS and CDR2 YYEKEE (reference sequence). The CDR3 runs to 13 residues. CDR3 loop: CASSLHPQQPQHF. For the CDR3, the DNA is TGTGCCAGCAGCTTACACCCGCAGCAGCCCCAGCATTTT.

This clone was seen many times. The CDR3 DNA reads TGTGCCAGCAGTCATTGGGGAAGTAGGGACACCGGGGAGCTGTTTTTT. This gives the protein CASSHWGSRDTGELFF. This sequence joins TRBV3-1 (or the pseudogene TRBV3-2) and TRBJ2-2; no reliable D call. Germline values: CDR1 LGHDT, CDR2 YNNKEL (reference sequence). V lost 6 bases and J 3 bases, leaving 17 bases between the germline ends. CDR3 size: 16 residues.

This chain joins TRBV5-4 and TRBJ1-1; no clear D. The CDR3 has 18 amino acids. Germline CDR1 reads SGHNT; CDR2 reads YYREEE (reference sequence). The V end lost 4 bases, the J end lost 0 bases, and 22 bases lay between the germline ends. The CDR3 region is CASSELKFRSDLNTEAFF. The CDR3 DNA sequence: TGTGCCAGCAGCGAACTAAAGTTCCGTTCGGACTTGAACACTGAAGCTTTCTTT.

The chain employs TRBV9 and TRBJ1-2, with D unresolved. Trimming took 4 bases from V and 5 from J, leaving 18 bases between them. The CDR3 has 15 residues. CDR1 is SGDLS, CDR2 YYNGEE, per germline. This chain's CDR3 is CASSSQIFQSYGYTF. CDR3 coding DNA: TGTGCCAGCAGCTCCCAGATTTTCCAGAGTTATGGCTACACCTTC.

The rearrangement joins TRBV11-2 to TRBJ2-5; TRBD1 matches at 9 bases. The CDR3 runs to 15 residues. CDR1 and CDR2 (germline): SGHAT, FQNNGV. The V gene end was trimmed by 0 bases and the J gene end by 4 bases; junction bases not matched to a gene: 3. The CDR3 coding sequence is TGTGCCAGCAGCTTAGATCGGGGACAGGGAGAGACCCAGTACTTC. Encoded protein: CASSLDRGQGETQYF.

The chain couples TRBV29-1 to TRBJ1-4; D gene uncertain. The V gene lost 1 base and the J gene lost 7 bases, with 10 bases spanning the gap. The CDR3 sequence is 13 residues long. Germline V gene sequence: CDR1 SQVTM, CDR2 ANQGSEA. This chain's CDR3 is CSVEGRFREKLFF. The CDR3 nucleotides are TGCAGCGTTGAAGGGAGGTTCCGTGAAAAACTGTTTTTT.

This clone occurred once. This chain connects TRBV5-8 to TRBJ1-6, with D hard to call. The V end was cut by 2 bases, the J end by 5 bases, with 17 bases between. CDR1 is SGHTS and CDR2 is YDEGEE in the germline V gene. The CDR3 has 17 amino acids. DNA of the CDR3: TGTGCCAGCAGCTTCGCTTATATAACAGCTAATAATTCACCCCTCCACTTT. It codes for CASSFAYITANNSPLHF.